These 19 T cell receptor beta chains were sequenced from one sample in a study of blood T cell repertoires in COVID-19 (dated by TCRdb to the early 2020s). To prepare the library, the immunoSEQ multiplex PCR assay was applied. TCRdb retrieved this table from immuneACCESS and kept in-frame rearrangements only. Not all clones are present; in checked studies, unresolved V genes account for under half, and no reason is known for the remainder. For this sample there are roughly 670,000 clones; 85% to 90% appear just once. The ten largest clones add up to roughly 0.25% of the sample. Sequenced: peripheral blood. The receptor source for this set is a woman aged 18-29 years with acute or convalescent COVID-19.

This clone turned up a few times. The V and J genes are TRBV4-3 and TRBJ1-2; perhaps TRBD1 as D (6 bases). Germline V lookup: CDR1 LGHNA, CDR2 YSLEER. The CDR3 extends over 15 amino acids. V shed 0 bases and J shed 8 bases, with 16 bases lying between them. The CDR3 reads CASSQDLQGPRGYTF. CDR3 nucleotide sequence: TGCGCCAGCAGCCAAGACCTACAGGGCCCTAGGGGCTACACCTTC.

The chain couples TRBV10-3 to TRBJ1-1, with D possibly TRBD1 on 6 matching bases. CDR3 length: 17 amino acids. Trimming stripped 0 bases from V and 2 bases from J, with 16 bases between. Germline values: CDR1 ENHRY, CDR2 SYGVKD. CDR3: CAISESAGAGRNTEAFF. The DNA of the CDR3 is TGTGCCATCAGTGAGTCAGCAGGGGCAGGTAGAAACACTGAAGCTTTCTTT.

The chain has TRBV5-4 and TRBJ2-5; D gene uncertain. Germline CDR1 reads SGHNT; CDR2 reads YYREEE (reference sequence). With 0 bases removed from V and 2 bases from J, the gap between germline ends came to 8 bases. The CDR3 covers 14 residues. The CDR3 is CASSLVGFQETQYF. The CDR3 DNA sequence: TGTGCCAGCAGCTTGGTGGGCTTTCAAGAGACCCAGTACTTC.

This chain joins TRBV5-1 and TRBJ2-1; 9 bases match TRBD1. V gave up 3 bases and J gave up 2 bases; unmatched junction bases: 9. Per germline, CDR1 SGHRS and CDR2 YFSETQ. The CDR3 is made up of 17 amino acids. The CDR3 DNA follows: TGCGCCAGCAGCTCGAATACCGGGACAGGGCCCTACAATGAGCAGTTCTTC. Its translation: CASSSNTGTGPYNEQFF.

This chain uses TRBV11-3 with TRBJ2-1; the D gene is possibly TRBD2 (6 bases). The CDR3 runs 17 residues. Germline V CDR1 and CDR2: SGHNT, YENEEA. With 4 bases removed from V and 0 bases from J, the gap between germline ends came to 16 bases. The CDR3 nucleotides are TGTGCCAGCAGCTCTAGGGAGGTTAAGGGCTCCTACAATGAGCAGTTCTTC. Its protein is CASSSREVKGSYNEQFF.

The chain couples TRBV27 to TRBJ1-4; TRBD1 aligns across 7 bases. CDR1 and CDR2 (germline): MNHEY, SMNVEV (reference sequence). This CDR3 has 13 residues. Losses at the gene ends were 7 bases for V and 2 bases for J; bases not matched to a gene: 1. CDR3 amino acids: CASTTGTNEKLFF. CDR3 nucleotides: TGTGCCAGCACGACAGGGACTAATGAAAAACTGTTTTTT.

The chain joins TRBV10-2 to TRBJ2-5, with TRBD1 matching 9 bases. CDR1 and CDR2 from the germline V gene are WSHSY and SAAADI. This CDR3 spans 15 amino acids. V trimming: 5 bases; J trimming: 5 bases; junction bases outside the gene matches: 9. The CDR3, as DNA: TGCGCCAGCAGTCTTGGACAGGGGAGGTTGGAGACCCAGTACTTC. It encodes CASSLGQGRLETQYF.

The chain has TRBV11-2 and TRBJ2-7; D gene uncertain. Trimming removed 4 bases at V and 0 bases at J, with 19 bases between. Germline V gives CDR1 SGHAT, CDR2 FQNNGV. This CDR3 contains 17 residues. The CDR3 DNA follows: TGTGCCAGCAGCTCAATCGATCTAGGCCGAAGCTCCTACGAGCAGTACTTC. Protein product: CASSSIDLGRSSYEQYF.

This chain uses TRBV6-4 with TRBJ2-6, with D tentatively TRBD2 (7 bases). Germline-derived CDR1 and CDR2 are MRHNA and SNTAGT. The CDR3 contains 16 residues. Trimming shortened V by 2 bases and J by 4 bases, and 12 bases separated the two germline ends. For the CDR3, the DNA is TGTGCCAGCAGTGACCGCGGGGGCTCAGGGGCCAACGTCCTGACTTTC. Amino acids: CASSDRGGSGANVLTF.

V gene TRBV2 combines with J gene TRBJ1-1; TRBD1 is a possible D gene (5 bases). Trimming removed 5 bases at V and 1 base at J, with 8 bases between. In germline, CDR1 is SNHLY, CDR2 FYNNEI. The CDR3 length is 13 residues. For the CDR3, the DNA is TGTGCCAGCAGTTTCGGGGGGAACACTGAAGCTTTCTTT. This gives the protein CASSFGGNTEAFF. The full variable domain, with the rest looked up from reference TRBV2 and TRBJ1-1, is EPEVTQTPSHQVTQMGQEVILRCVPISNHLYFYWYRQILGQKVEFLVSFYNNEISEKSEIFDDQFSVERPDGSNFTLKIRSTKLEDSAMYFCASSFGGNTEAFFGQGTRLTVV.

This chain joins TRBV2 and TRBJ2-7, with 8 bases identical to TRBD1. This CDR3 has 14 residues. With V trimmed by 6 bases and J by 5 bases, 9 bases remained unmatched. Per germline, CDR1 SNHLY and CDR2 FYNNEI. CDR3 DNA: TGTGCCAGCAGAGGGAGACAGGGGTCCGACGAGCAGTACTTC. Protein product: CASRGRQGSDEQYF.

This clone was seen a single time. V usage is TRBV7-2 and J usage is TRBJ1-4, with D perhaps TRBD1 (6 bases). The CDR3 has 14 residues. The V and J ends lost 5 bases and 8 bases respectively, with 15 bases between them. The germline V gene has CDR1 SGHTA and CDR2 FQGNSA. The CDR3 is CASSHIRGGEKLFF. CDR3 DNA: TGTGCCAGCAGCCATATCAGGGGAGGGGAAAAACTGTTTTTT.

The chain links TRBV28 to TRBJ1-1; maybe TRBD1 (5 bases). CDR1 and CDR2 (germline): MDHEN, SYDVKM. Trimming pared 7 bases from V and 11 bases from J, leaving 20 bases between. The CDR3 spans 13 residues. The CDR3 region is CASIVTARGDAFF. In DNA form, the CDR3 reads TGTGCCAGCATCGTTACAGCGCGCGGGGACGCTTTCTTT. Based on the CDR3 plus reference TRBV28 and TRBJ1-1, the full variable domain is DVKVTQSSRYLVKRTGEKVFLECVQDMDHENMFWYRQDPGLGLRLIYFSYDVKMKEKGDIPEGYSVSREKKERFSLILESASTNQTSMYLCASIVTARGDAFFGQGTRLTVV.

The chain is built from TRBV28 and TRBJ1-4; no clear D. Per the germline V gene, CDR1 is MDHEN and CDR2 is SYDVKM. The CDR3 runs to 14 residues. V was cut by 5 bases and J by 3 bases, with 10 bases left in between. The CDR3 protein is CASSLLGPNEKLFF. For the CDR3, the DNA is TGTGCCAGCAGTCTCTTGGGCCCTAATGAAAAACTGTTTTTT.

The chain uses TRBV12-3 or TRBV12-4 and TRBJ1-4, with D possibly being TRBD1 (5 bases). This CDR3 has 13 residues. The ends were cut back, 5 bases at V and 8 bases at J, with 12 bases in the middle. The DNA of the CDR3 is TGTGCCAGCAGTGGGGGGGAGGAGGAAAAACTGTTTTTT. Its protein product is CASSGGEEEKLFF.

CDR3 protein: CASSSLKSSYNSPLHF. In DNA form, the CDR3 reads TGTGCCAGCAGTTCCCTAAAGAGCTCCTATAATTCACCCCTCCACTTT. The chain is built from TRBV6-5 and TRBJ1-6; D remains ambiguous. With 4 bases removed from V and 0 bases from J, the gap between germline ends came to 10 bases. Germline-derived CDR1 and CDR2 are MNHEY and SVGAGI. This CDR3 is built from 16 residues.

The gene calls are TRBV6-2 or TRBV6-3 and TRBJ1-2; 7 bases fit TRBD1. The CDR3 spans 17 residues. J lost 5 bases, V lost 4 bases, and 16 bases had no gene match. CDR1 and CDR2 from the germline V gene are MNHEY and SVGEGT. The CDR3: CASSFTVRETGQYGYTF. CDR3 sequence (DNA): TGTGCCAGCAGTTTCACCGTGCGAGAGACAGGGCAGTATGGCTACACCTTC.

V gene TRBV6-5 combines with J gene TRBJ1-2; 7 bases match TRBD1. J lost 2 bases, V lost 4 bases, and 7 bases had no gene match. Germline V gene sequence: CDR1 MNHEY, CDR2 SVGAGI. The CDR3 sequence is 15 residues long. Written as DNA, the CDR3 is TGTGCCAGCAGTTGGGATTTGACAGGGAACTATGGCTACACCTTC. This encodes CASSWDLTGNYGYTF.

V and J are TRBV6-4 and TRBJ1-3; no clear D gene. This CDR3 is built from 19 residues. The germline V gene has CDR1 MRHNA and CDR2 SNTAGT. V was clipped by 6 bases and J by 6 bases, with 30 bases between them. The CDR3 DNA sequence: TGTGCCAGCAGGATACCCGGGCGAATAGGAACTCTGGAGGCAAACACCATATATTTT. Translating gives CASRIPGRIGTLEANTIYF.